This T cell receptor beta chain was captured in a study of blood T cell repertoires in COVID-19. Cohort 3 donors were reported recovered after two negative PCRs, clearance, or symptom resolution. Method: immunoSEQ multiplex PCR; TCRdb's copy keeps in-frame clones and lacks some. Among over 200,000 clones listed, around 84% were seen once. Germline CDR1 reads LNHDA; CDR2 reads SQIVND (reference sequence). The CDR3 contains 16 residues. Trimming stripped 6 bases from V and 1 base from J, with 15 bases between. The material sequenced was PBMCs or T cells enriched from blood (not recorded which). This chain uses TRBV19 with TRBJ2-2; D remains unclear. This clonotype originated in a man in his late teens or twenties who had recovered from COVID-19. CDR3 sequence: CASSLRRYMNTGELFF. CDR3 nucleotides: TGTGCCAGTAGCCTCCGTCGCTATATGAACACCGGGGAGCTGTTTTTT.